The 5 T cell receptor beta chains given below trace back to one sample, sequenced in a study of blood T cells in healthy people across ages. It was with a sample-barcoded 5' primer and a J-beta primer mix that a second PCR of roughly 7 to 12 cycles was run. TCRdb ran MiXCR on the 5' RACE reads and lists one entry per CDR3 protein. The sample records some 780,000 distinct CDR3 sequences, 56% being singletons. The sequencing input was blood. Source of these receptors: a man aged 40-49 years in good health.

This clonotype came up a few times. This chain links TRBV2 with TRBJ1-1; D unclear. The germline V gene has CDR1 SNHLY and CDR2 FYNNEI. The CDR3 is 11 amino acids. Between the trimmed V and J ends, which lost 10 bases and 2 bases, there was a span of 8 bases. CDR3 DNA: TGTGCCATCAATGTTAACACTGAAGCTTTCTTT. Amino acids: CAINVNTEAFF. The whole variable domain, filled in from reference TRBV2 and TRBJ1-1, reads EPEVTQTPSHQVTQMGQEVILRCVPISNHLYFYWYRQILGQKVEFLVSFYNNEISEKSEIFDDQFSVERPDGSNFTLKIRSTKLEDSAMYFCAINVNTEAFFGQGTRLTVV.

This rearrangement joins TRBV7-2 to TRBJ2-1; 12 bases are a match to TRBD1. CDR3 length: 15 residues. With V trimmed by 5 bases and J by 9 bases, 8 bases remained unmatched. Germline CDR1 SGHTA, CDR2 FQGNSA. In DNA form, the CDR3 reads TGTGCCAGCAGCAGAGGCGGGACAGGGGGCATTGAGCAGTTCTTC. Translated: CASSRGGTGGIEQFF.

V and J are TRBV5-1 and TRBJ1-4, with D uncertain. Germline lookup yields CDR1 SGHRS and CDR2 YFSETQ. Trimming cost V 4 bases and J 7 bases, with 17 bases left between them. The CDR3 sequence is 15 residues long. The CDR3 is CASSLRTSTGEKLFF. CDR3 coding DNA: TGCGCCAGCAGCCTACGGACCTCAACGGGTGAAAAACTGTTTTTT.

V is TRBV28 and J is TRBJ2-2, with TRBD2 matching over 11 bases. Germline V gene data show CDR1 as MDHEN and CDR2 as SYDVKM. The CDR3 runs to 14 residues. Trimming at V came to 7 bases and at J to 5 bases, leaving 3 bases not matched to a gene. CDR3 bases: TGTGCCAGCATACCTAGCGGGAGGACCGGGGAGCTGTTTTTT. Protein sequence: CASIPSGRTGELFF.

CDR3 amino acids: CASSGSVIQYF. The DNA of the CDR3 is TGTGCCAGCAGCGGGTCAGTTATCCAGTACTTC. This chain links TRBV5-4 with TRBJ2-5; no firm D call. The germline gives CDR1 SGHNT, CDR2 YYREEE (reference sequence). This CDR3 region has 11 residues. Between the trimmed V and J ends, which lost 4 bases and 10 bases, there was a span of 11 bases. Full variable domain (rest looked up from reference TRBV5-4 and TRBJ2-5): ETGVTQSPTHLIKTRGQQVTLRCSSQSGHNTVSWYQQALGQGPQFIFQYYREEENGRGNFPPRFSGLQFPNYSSELNVNALELDDSALYLCASSGSVIQYFGPGTRLLVL.